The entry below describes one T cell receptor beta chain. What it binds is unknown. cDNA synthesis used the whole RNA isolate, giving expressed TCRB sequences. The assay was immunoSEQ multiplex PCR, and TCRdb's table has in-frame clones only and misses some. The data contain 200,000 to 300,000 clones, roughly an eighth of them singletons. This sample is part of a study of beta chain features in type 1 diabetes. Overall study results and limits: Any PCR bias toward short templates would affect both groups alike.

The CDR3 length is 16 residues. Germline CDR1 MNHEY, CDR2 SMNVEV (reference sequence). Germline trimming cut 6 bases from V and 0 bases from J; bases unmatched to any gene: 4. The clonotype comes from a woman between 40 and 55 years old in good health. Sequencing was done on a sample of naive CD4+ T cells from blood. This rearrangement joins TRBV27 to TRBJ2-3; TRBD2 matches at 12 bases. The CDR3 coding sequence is TGTGCCAGCAGGCTAGCGGGGGGGCCTAGCACAGATACGCAGTATTTT. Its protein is CASRLAGGPSTDTQYF.